This T cell receptor (beta chain) was found in a study of blood T cell repertoires in COVID-19. Study details: Sites across the United States, Italy and Spain contributed samples from acute and convalescent COVID-19. From T cells, B-cell-depleted T cells, or PBMCs came the material, which was cDNA or gDNA.

V dropped 4 bases and J dropped 7; count of bases not matched to a gene: 7. The CDR3 runs 14 residues. Germline V lookup: CDR1 SGHKS, CDR2 YYEKEE (reference sequence). Per the original methods: Using reference gene primer amplification, nucleated cell counts were estimated. Generated by immunoSEQ multiplex PCR, the TCRdb table keeps only in-frame clones and is missing some. V, J and clone size derive from that table, while D and trimming were established from the DNA sequence. Of around 300,000 clones listed, approximately 88% are singletons. The sample consisted of peripheral blood. This TCR was sampled from a man in his forties or fifties with acute or convalescent COVID-19. The gene calls are TRBV5-5 and TRBJ1-2; 10 nucleotides agree with TRBD1. The CDR3 nucleotides are TGTGCCAGCAGCCCGGGACAGGGGCGGAGTGGCTACACCTTC. Translated: CASSPGQGRSGYTF.